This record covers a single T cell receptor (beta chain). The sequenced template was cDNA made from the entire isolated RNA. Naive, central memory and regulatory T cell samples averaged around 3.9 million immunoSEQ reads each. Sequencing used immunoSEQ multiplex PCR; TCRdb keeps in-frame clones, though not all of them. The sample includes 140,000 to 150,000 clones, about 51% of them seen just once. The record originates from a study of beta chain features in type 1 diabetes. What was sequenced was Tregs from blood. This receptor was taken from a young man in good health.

Written as DNA, the CDR3 is TGTGCCAGCACCTACCCCGGGCCGGGGACTGAAGCTTTCTTT. Its translation is CASTYPGPGTEAFF. The rearrangement links TRBV5-4 to TRBJ1-1; D gene unclear. This CDR3 comprises 14 residues. Looked up from germline, CDR1 is SGHNT and CDR2 is YYREEE (reference sequence). The V gene lost 6 bases and the J gene lost 5 bases, with 17 bases spanning the gap.